What follows is one T cell receptor (beta chain) and its context. The clone's antigen remains unknown. No per-base quality is available; no much larger clone lies one base away. Interpreted using the paper, the time point label stands for: cycle 2 day 1 (C2D1) of nivolumab. All trial patients had relapsed after autologous stem cell transplantation, with cohorts A, B and C differing in prior brentuximab vedotin exposure. A total of fewer than 65 patients with relapsed/refractory classical Hodgkin lymphoma made up the trial cohort, and each patient's best overall response was complete response, partial response or progressive disease. Single-agent nivolumab was administered to trial patients in the multi-cohort phase II CheckMate 205 trial. An independent review committee assessed best overall response by applying the 2007 International Working Group response criteria. PBMCs from the trial were collected at three points: immediately before nivolumab initiation (C1D1), and during therapy at cycle 2 day 1 and cycle 4 day 1. After peripheral blood was drawn into 8 mL Vacutainer Cell Preparation Tubes, PBMCs were isolated by centrifugation and then cryopreserved.

The record originates from a study of PD-1 blockade in classical Hodgkin lymphoma (dated by TCRdb to the early 2020s). Turning to the overall study: Nivolumab dosing was 3 mg/kg intravenously every 2 weeks, continuing until either disease progression or unacceptable toxicity. To define a peripheral blood immune signature of response to PD-1 blockade in classical Hodgkin lymphoma, the study combined TCR beta sequencing with CyTOF.

What the study reported, not specific to this receptor: CD4+ but not CD8+ TCR diversity rose significantly by C4D1 (p=0.0027 vs p=0.16), most apparent in complete responders (p=0.02). Only a single clinical trial cohort was studied, and what caused the repertoire differences, possibly disease activity or prior therapy, remained undefined. Baseline TCR diversity was reported as lower in newly diagnosed patients than in healthy donors, and lower still in relapsed/refractory patients. Among trial patients, those achieving complete response had baseline diversity similar to that of newly diagnosed patients, while diversity was significantly lower in partial responders and progressors. Diversity was lower in patients who began nivolumab less than 1 year after ASCT, so these patients were left out of later analyses to avoid confounding by immune reconstitution.

Genomic DNA was extracted with the Qiagen DNeasy kit from unsorted PBMCs and from negatively selected CD4+ and CD8+ fractions. TCR beta CDR3 regions were subjected to amplification by immunoSEQ multiplex PCR with primers that anneal to V and J segments. A synthetic immune receptor repertoire was used to minimize amplification bias, and remaining bias was computationally removed after sequencing. The paper's processing steps were these. Custom Python scripts were used to quantify repertoire diversity as the Shannon entropy index. The unsorted, CD4+ and CD8+ repertoires were each analyzed separately, with the exception of combined analyses, where CD4+ and CD8+ sequences were merged in silico. Clonal expansion was defined as at least a 2-fold frequency increase after treatment relative to C1D1, with a pseudocount of 0.5 for undetected baseline clones. Singleton clones were defined as clones with 0 or 1 copy at C1D1, and non-singleton clones were defined as clones with 2 or more copies. By matching protein sequences in sorted samples from the same patient, clones expanded in unsorted samples were annotated as CD4+, CD8+ or unknown. Diversity changes from C1D1 to C4D1 were tested in paired samples using Wilcoxon tests. Entries here come from immuneACCESS through TCRdb and include only in-frame sequences with V and J called. Some clones fail to appear in such tables; in the studies checked, an unresolved V gene covers under half of the shortfall, and the cause of the remainder is unknown. V and J calls plus clone size are reproduced from that table; the DNA served to infer D and trimming. This sample gives around 19,000 clones in total; about nine tenths of them show up just once. Together, the top ten hold 13% of the sample.

This receptor was identified in a human donor with classical Hodgkin lymphoma. This specimen consisted of peripheral blood mononuclear cells (PBMCs), obtained before the second cycle of nivolumab.

The bases are TGTGCCAGCAGTTATCACGGGACAGGGGAGAATGAAAAACTGTTTTTT. This sequence encodes CASSYHGTGENEKLFF. The rearranged segments are TRBV27 and TRBJ1-4; 10 junctional bases match TRBD1. The CDR3 has 16 amino acids, counting the end cysteine and phenylalanine. CDR3 DNA is the only sequence kept; it has 48 bases, read in frame from the first base. V ends up 4 bases short and J 5 bases short, with an unmatched junction base count of 7. From the germline V gene (reference sequence), CDR1 is MNHEY and CDR2 is SMNVEV.